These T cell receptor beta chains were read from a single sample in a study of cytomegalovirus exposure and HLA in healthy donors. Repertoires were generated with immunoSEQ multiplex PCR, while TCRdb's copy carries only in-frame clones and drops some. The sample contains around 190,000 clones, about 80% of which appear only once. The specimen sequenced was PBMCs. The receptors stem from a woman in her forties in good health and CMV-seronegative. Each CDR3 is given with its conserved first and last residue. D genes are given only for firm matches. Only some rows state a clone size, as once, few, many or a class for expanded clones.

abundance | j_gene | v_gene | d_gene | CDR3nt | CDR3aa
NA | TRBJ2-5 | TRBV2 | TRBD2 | TGTGCCAGCAGAGAGGAACCGGGGGGGAGGGAAGAGACCCAGTACTTC | CASREEPGGREETQYF
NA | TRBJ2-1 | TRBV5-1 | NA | TGCGCCAGCGGGGCGGGGAACTCCTACAATGAGCAGTTCTTC | CASGAGNSYNEQFF
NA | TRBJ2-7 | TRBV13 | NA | TGTGCCAGCAGCTTGGGCCTGGTACCCTACGAGCAGTACTTC | CASSLGLVPYEQYF
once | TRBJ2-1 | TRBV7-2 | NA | TGTGCCAGCAGCCCCAACTGGGGGACTGGATACAATGAGCAGTTCTTC | CASSPNWGTGYNEQFF
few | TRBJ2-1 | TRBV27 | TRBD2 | TGTGCCAGCAGTTTCGGTGGGGAGGGCGGTTTTGAACAGTTCTTC | CASSFGGEGGFEQFF
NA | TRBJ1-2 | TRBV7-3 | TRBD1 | TGTGCCAGCAGCTTGACAGGGGGCGCCCAGGGCTACACCTTC | CASSLTGGAQGYTF
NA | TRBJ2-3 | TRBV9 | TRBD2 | TGTGCCAGCAGCCCACCACTAGCGGGGCCTGGAGATACGCAGTATTTT | CASSPPLAGPGDTQYF
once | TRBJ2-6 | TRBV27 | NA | TGTGCCAGCAGTGACTCTCCTGGGGCCAACGTCCTGACTTTC | CASSDSPGANVLTF
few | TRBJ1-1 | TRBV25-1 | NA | TGTGCCAGCAGTGAACGGGGGAACACTGAAGCTTTCTTT | CASSERGNTEAFF
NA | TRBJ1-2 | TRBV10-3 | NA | TGTGCCATCAGTGAGATACAGGGCCGGGGCTATGGCTACACCTTC | CAISEIQGRGYGYTF
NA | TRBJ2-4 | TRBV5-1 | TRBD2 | TGCGCCAGCAGCTTCGGTAGCGGGAGAGACATTCAGTACTTC | CASSFGSGRDIQYF
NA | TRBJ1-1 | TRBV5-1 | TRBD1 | TGCGCCAGCAGCATACTGGCGGGACAGGGTAACACTGAAGCTTTCTTT | CASSILAGQGNTEAFF
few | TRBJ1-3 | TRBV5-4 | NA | TGTGCCAGCAGTGAAACAAGAGGTGGAAACACCATATATTTT | CASSETRGGNTIYF
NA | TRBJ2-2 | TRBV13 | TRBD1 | TGTGCCAGCAGCAGTACAGGGGTCGGGAACACCGGGGAGCTGTTTTTT | CASSSTGVGNTGELFF
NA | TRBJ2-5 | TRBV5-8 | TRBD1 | TGTGCCAGCAGCCTCGGGACAGCCCTTCGGGAGACCCAGTACTTC | CASSLGTALRETQYF
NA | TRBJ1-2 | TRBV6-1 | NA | TGTGCCAGCAGTGAAGGATCGGGGGGGACGGGAGGCTACACCTTC | CASSEGSGGTGGYTF